This T cell receptor (beta chain) is drawn from a study of blood T cell dynamics during melanoma immunotherapy. Study results and limitations: Unlike progressors, later disease-control patients had W3 repertoires gaining clonality or diversity.

CDR1 is LNHDA and CDR2 is SQIVND in the germline V gene (reference sequence). The ends were cut back, 3 bases at V and 0 bases at J, with 9 bases in the middle. The CDR3 length is 14 residues. A note on this clone: Its target is unknown.

DNA loading was fixed at approximately 350 ng for all bulk PBMC samples. This table comes from immunoSEQ multiplex PCR, and its TCRdb copy is limited to in-frame clones, with some not included. The sample holds roughly 20,000 clones, approximately 90% seen once. Time point of the sample: week 3, after first cycle of checkpoint inhibitor. The chain recombines TRBV19 with TRBJ2-7, with D possibly TRBD1 on 5 matching bases. Sequenced here: blood, sampled from a patient treated with checkpoint blockade. The origin of this receptor is a human donor with melanoma. The CDR3 nucleotides read TGTGCCAGTAGTATGGCAGGGTTCTCCTACGAGCAGTACTTC. Its translation: CASSMAGFSYEQYF. Together with reference TRBV19 and TRBJ2-7, the CDR3 gives the full variable domain: DGGITQSPKYLFRKEGQNVTLSCEQNLNHDAMYWYRQDPGQGLRLIYYSQIVNDFQKGDIAEGYSVSREKKESFPLTVTSAQKNPTAFYLCASSMAGFSYEQYFGPGTRLTVT.